These 29 T cell receptor beta chains were all obtained from the same sample, sequenced in a study of naive and memory T cell subsets. A UMI-containing oligonucleotide was joined by 3' ligation to the TCR cDNA template. Amplification of ligated cDNA took four PCR rounds with SP2 and nested alpha and beta constant primers. A single record per CDR3 protein comes from TCRdb applying MiXCR to the 5' RACE reads. The profile covers approximately 49,000 distinct CDR3 sequences, with approximately 4.8% appearing a single time and approximately 0.84% taken by the ten largest. The receptors were sampled from a female donor in good health.

This clonotype was observed at least ten times. Here the CDR3 DNA reads TGCAGTGCTAGTAACGTGGGCGGGAGTCGCGGCAATGAGCAGTTCTTC. Its protein is CSASNVGGSRGNEQFF. This chain connects TRBV20-1 to TRBJ2-1; 7 nucleotides line up with TRBD2. From germline, CDR1 is DFQATT and CDR2 SNEGSKA (reference sequence). The CDR3 has 16 residues. Trimming at V came to 3 bases and at J to 6 bases, leaving 14 bases not matched to a gene.

This clonotype was counted many times. V usage is TRBV27 and J usage is TRBJ2-1; TRBD1 matches 9 bases. The germline gives CDR1 MNHEY, CDR2 SMNVEV (reference sequence). V was pared by 4 bases and J by 7 bases, with 5 bases of the junction left unmatched. CDR3 length: 14 amino acids. CDR3 protein: CASSSGTGLNEQFF. CDR3 coding DNA: TGTGCCAGCAGTTCCGGGACAGGGCTAAATGAGCAGTTCTTC.

The V gene is TRBV11-1, the J gene TRBJ2-5; the D is unclear. This CDR3 region has 12 residues. Germline-derived CDR1 and CDR2 are SGHAT and FQDESV (reference sequence). V gave up 5 bases and J gave up 5 bases, with 9 bases separating them. CDR3 bases: TGTGCCAGCAGCCATCTGATGGAGACCCAGTACTTC. Translation gives CASSHLMETQYF.

This clonotype was picked up many times. The V call is TRBV7-6, the J call TRBJ1-3; 7 nucleotides agree with TRBD1. The CDR3 has 14 amino acids. Per germline, CDR1 SGHVS and CDR2 FNYEAQ. V lost 5 bases and J lost 4; bases outside the gene matches: 5. CDR3 residues: CASSLRTGGNTIYF. In DNA, the CDR3 is TGTGCCAGCAGCCTGAGGACAGGCGGAAACACCATATATTTT. Looking up the rest from reference TRBV7-6 and TRBJ1-3 gives the full variable domain: GAGVSQSPRYKVTKRGQDVALRCDPISGHVSLYWYRQALGQGPEFLTYFNYEAQQDKSGLPNDRFSAERPEGSISTLTIQRTEQRDSAMYRCASSLRTGGNTIYFGEGSWLTVV.

This clonotype was observed many times. The chain is built from TRBV7-2 and TRBJ1-4; TRBD1 is a possible D gene (6 bases). This CDR3 spans 16 amino acids. Germline V CDR1 and CDR2: SGHTA, FQGNSA. V lost 5 bases to trimming and J lost 7 bases, with 20 bases between them. The CDR3 DNA is TGTGCCAGCAGCCGCCCACTACAGGGCTGGGGTGAAAAACTGTTTTTT. This gives the protein CASSRPLQGWGEKLFF.

In this sample, this clonotype turned up many times. The J gene is TRBJ1-1, the V gene TRBV12-3 or TRBV12-4, with TRBD1 as a possible D gene (5 bases). The CDR3 is 15 amino acids. V lost 5 bases, J lost 0 bases, and 13 bases lay in between. CDR3 bases: TGTGCCAGCAGTCCAACGACAGTATTGAACACTGAAGCTTTCTTT. Translated, it gives CASSPTTVLNTEAFF.

This clonotype was seen at least ten times. The J gene is TRBJ1-2, the V gene TRBV27, with 9 positions matching TRBD1. The CDR3 extends over 18 amino acids. Germline V gives CDR1 MNHEY, CDR2 SMNVEV (reference sequence). The V segment lost 7 bases and the J segment 8 bases; nucleotides outside the gene matches: 23. The CDR3 nucleotides read TGTGCCAGCACCCTAAGGGGGGACAGGGTCTCGAGTAAGGGGGGCTACACCTTC. It yields the protein CASTLRGDRVSSKGGYTF.

This chain's CDR3 is CASSLAQILETQYF. CDR3 nucleotides: TGTGCCAGCAGCTTAGCTCAGATCTTAGAGACCCAGTACTTC. The chain recombines TRBV7-2 with TRBJ2-5, with D unresolved. V lost 0 bases and J lost 4, with 9 bases in between. The germline V gene has CDR1 SGHTA and CDR2 FQGNSA. There are 14 residues in the CDR3.

This clonotype was seen at least ten times. The chain joins TRBV27 to TRBJ1-2; possibly TRBD1 for D (6 bases). V was shortened by 3 bases and J by 8 bases, with 13 bases between the two germline ends. CDR1 and CDR2 (germline): MNHEY, SMNVEV (reference sequence). This CDR3 has 13 residues. The CDR3 DNA is TGTGCCAGCAGTTTCTTGGGGGCGCAGGGCTACACCTTC. This gives the protein CASSFLGAQGYTF.

This clonotype was seen ten or more times. The chain combines TRBV18 with TRBJ2-5, with TRBD1 matching 9 bases. The CDR3 covers 15 residues. Looked up from germline, CDR1 is KGHSH and CDR2 is LQKENI. V was clipped by 2 bases and J by 1 base; unmatched bases: 2. As DNA, the CDR3 is TGTGCCAGCTCACCAGGGACAGGGTCCCAAGAGACCCAGTACTTC. Residues: CASSPGTGSQETQYF.

This clonotype was counted a few times. CDR3 coding DNA: TGTGCCAGCACAAAGTTTAGCACAGGGGCCAGAGGGTCTGAAGCTTTCTTT. Its translation is CASTKFSTGARGSEAFF. The J gene is TRBJ1-1, the V gene TRBV28, with TRBD1 matching 7 bases. J lost 6 bases, V lost 7 bases, and 20 bases had no gene match. Germline V gene sequence: CDR1 MDHEN, CDR2 SYDVKM. This CDR3 is built from 17 residues.

This clonotype was recorded at least ten times. V gene TRBV28 combines with J gene TRBJ2-7; 8 bases fit TRBD1. From germline, CDR1 is MDHEN and CDR2 SYDVKM. Unmatched junction bases numbered 5, after V lost 5 bases and J lost 5 bases. CDR3 length: 13 amino acids. CDR3 sequence reads: CASSPWDRNEQYF. The CDR3 nucleotides read TGTGCCAGCAGTCCTTGGGACAGGAACGAGCAGTACTTC.

The gene calls are TRBV18 and TRBJ2-4; possibly TRBD2 for D (5 bases). CDR3 size: 15 residues. The V gene's germline CDR1 is KGHSH and CDR2 LQKENI. V dropped 3 bases and J dropped 3 bases, with 12 bases sitting between them. The CDR3 sequence: CASSPPRDYKNIQYF. CDR3 sequence (DNA): TGTGCCAGCTCACCCCCGAGGGATTACAAAAACATTCAGTACTTC.

V usage is TRBV24-1 and J usage is TRBJ2-3; a possible D gene is TRBD1 (5 bases). CDR3 length equals 15 residues. Trimming removed 3 bases at V and 0 bases at J, with 9 bases between. Germline values: CDR1 KGHDR, CDR2 SFDVKD. Here the CDR3 reads CATSDAGRSTDTQYF. The CDR3 nucleotides read TGTGCCACCAGTGATGCAGGGCGGAGCACAGATACGCAGTATTTT.

Many counts were recorded for this clonotype. This chain connects TRBV5-6 to TRBJ1-4; D gene unclear. CDR3 length equals 13 residues. Germline V gene sequence: CDR1 SGHDT, CDR2 YYEEEE. With 1 base removed from V and 7 bases from J, the gap between germline ends came to 8 bases. In DNA, the CDR3 is TGTGCCAGCAGCTTGCCTGGAGGTGAAAAACTGTTTTTT. Translated, it gives CASSLPGGEKLFF.

Many counts were recorded for this clonotype. CDR3 loop: CASSVVSGSLEQFF. CDR3 nucleotides: TGTGCCAGCAGCGTAGTGAGCGGGAGCCTTGAGCAGTTCTTC. This chain connects TRBV9 to TRBJ2-1, with 8 bases identical to TRBD2. In germline, CDR1 is SGDLS, CDR2 YYNGEE. The V segment lost 0 bases and the J segment 9 bases; nucleotides outside the gene matches: 5. CDR3 size: 14 residues.

J is TRBJ2-2 and V is TRBV14; D is possibly TRBD1 (5 bases). Germline CDR1 and CDR2: SGHDN and FVKESK. V shed 2 bases and J shed 1 base, with 11 bases lying between them. The CDR3 consists of 16 residues. As DNA, the CDR3 is TGTGCCAGCAGCCAAAGGCAGGGATTGAACACCGGGGAGCTGTTTTTT. Protein product: CASSQRQGLNTGELFF.

This clonotype turned up a few times. The chain couples TRBV7-9 to TRBJ2-1; D uncertain. V was trimmed by 1 base and J by 3 bases, leaving 10 bases between them. This CDR3 region has 15 residues. Germline lookup yields CDR1 SEHNR and CDR2 FQNEAQ (reference sequence). The CDR3 here is CASSLVMGGYNEQFF. The CDR3 DNA follows: TGTGCCAGCAGCTTAGTCATGGGCGGCTACAATGAGCAGTTCTTC. Based on the CDR3 plus reference TRBV7-9 and TRBJ2-1, the full variable domain is DTGVSQNPRHKITKRGQNVTFRCDPISEHNRLYWYRQTLGQGPEFLTYFQNEAQLEKSRLLSDRFSAERPKGSFSTLEIQRTEQGDSAMYLCASSLVMGGYNEQFFGPGTRLTVL.

The rearrangement uses TRBV27 and TRBJ2-2; perhaps TRBD1 as D (5 bases). There are 15 residues in the CDR3. Germline V gene lookup returns CDR1 MNHEY and CDR2 SMNVEV (reference sequence). The germline V and J ends were trimmed by 3 bases and 2 bases, with 10 bases remaining between them. In DNA form, the CDR3 reads TGTGCCAGCAGTTTCGTAGGGGTAAACACCGGGGAGCTGTTTTTT. Translation gives CASSFVGVNTGELFF.

This clonotype is medium-sized within its sample. The chain carries TRBV29-1 and TRBJ2-2; no clear D. CDR1 and CDR2 from the germline V gene are SQVTM and ANQGSEA. The CDR3 runs to 11 residues. Trimming took 7 bases from V and 5 from J, leaving 8 bases between them. In DNA form, the CDR3 reads TGCAGCGCCCTGGGAACCGGGGAGCTGTTTTTT. This sequence encodes CSALGTGELFF.

This clonotype was counted many times. The gene calls are TRBV6-6 and TRBJ1-6, with D tentatively TRBD1 (5 bases). Germline V gene lookup returns CDR1 MNHNY and CDR2 SVGAGI (reference sequence). This CDR3 is built from 13 residues. V lost 10 bases to trimming and J lost 8 bases, with 15 bases between them. CDR3 bases: TGTGCCACGCAACGGGGCCCTGATTCACCCCTCCACTTT. Encoded protein: CATQRGPDSPLHF.

This clonotype was observed at least ten times. The chain combines TRBV29-1 with TRBJ2-1; 9 bases are a match to TRBD1. CDR3 size: 16 residues. V lost 1 base to trimming and J lost 3 bases; unmatched junction nucleotides: 7. Germline V gene lookup returns CDR1 SQVTM and CDR2 ANQGSEA. CDR3 in DNA: TGCAGCGTTGAAGCACCGGGGACAGGGATCTACAATGAGCAGTTCTTC. Translated: CSVEAPGTGIYNEQFF.

At least ten counts were recorded for this clonotype. The V and J genes are TRBV28 and TRBJ2-3; no clear D gene. CDR1 and CDR2 from the germline V gene are MDHEN and SYDVKM. CDR3 length equals 12 residues. V gave up 4 bases and J gave up 3 bases, with 5 bases separating them. CDR3 DNA sequence: TGTGCCAGCAGTTGGTTGACAGATACGCAGTATTTT. Protein sequence: CASSWLTDTQYF.

This clonotype was recorded many times. V is TRBV6-2 or TRBV6-3 and J is TRBJ2-1; D remains ambiguous. V gave up 5 bases and J gave up 4 bases, with 6 bases separating them. This CDR3 region has 12 residues. CDR1 MNHEY and CDR2 SVGEGT come from the germline V gene. The CDR3 is CASSGQYNEQFF. DNA of the CDR3: TGTGCCAGCAGTGGCCAATACAATGAGCAGTTCTTC.

The sample holds many counts of this clonotype. The chain is built from TRBV12-3 or TRBV12-4 and TRBJ1-1, with D maybe TRBD1 (6 bases). V lost 6 bases to trimming and J lost 10 bases, with 15 bases between them. CDR3 length equals 12 residues. This CDR3 reads CASSPRGDGAFF. The CDR3 DNA reads TGTGCCAGCAGCCCGAGGGGGGATGGAGCTTTCTTT.

This chain connects TRBV20-1 to TRBJ1-4; the match to TRBD1 covers 8 bases. The CDR3 consists of 15 residues. Trimming cost V 3 bases and J 3 bases; bases outside gene matches: 6. Germline V CDR1 and CDR2: DFQATT, SNEGSKA (reference sequence). Written as DNA, the CDR3 is TGCAGTGCTAGTTCACAGGGGGAAGCTAATGAAAAACTGTTTTTT. As protein: CSASSQGEANEKLFF.

This clonotype was observed a few times. The CDR3 DNA reads as TGTGCCAGTAGCCAGACACAGGGTTGTAGCCACGAGCAGTACTTC. Its translation: CASSQTQGCSHEQYF. The gene calls are TRBV19 and TRBJ2-7; D might be TRBD1 (6 bases). This CDR3 spans 15 amino acids. The germline V and J ends were trimmed by 6 bases and 5 bases, with 20 bases remaining between them. Germline lookup yields CDR1 LNHDA and CDR2 SQIVND (reference sequence).

The table lists this clonotype with many counts. J is TRBJ2-3 and V is TRBV20-1; a weak D match, TRBD2 (6 bases). The CDR3 has 15 residues. V lost 5 bases to trimming and J lost 5 bases, with 20 bases between them. CDR1 is DFQATT and CDR2 is SNEGSKA in the germline V gene (reference sequence). The CDR3 is CSALSGAGGRDTQYF. CDR3 coding DNA: TGCAGTGCTCTTAGCGGAGCCGGGGGTAGAGATACGCAGTATTTT.

Ten or more counts support this clonotype. This chain uses TRBV29-1 with TRBJ2-1; D call uncertain. Germline values: CDR1 SQVTM, CDR2 ANQGSEA. This CDR3 contains 9 residues. V was trimmed by 4 bases and J by 15 bases, leaving 10 bases between them. CDR3 nucleotide sequence: TGCAGCGTTGGGACCCACGGGTTCTTC. This codes for CSVGTHGFF.